The T cell receptor beta chain described here comes from a study of CD8 T cells in Susac syndrome. RNA totalling roughly 0.45 to 1 ug underwent reverse transcription with random hexamers. Amplification of TCR beta CDR3 spanned 54 Vbeta and 13 Jbeta via immunoSEQ multiplex PCR. Each CDR3 protein gets one entry after TCRdb re-called the immunoSEQ multiplex PCR reads with MiXCR. The sample holds about 140,000 distinct CDR3 sequences, 85% to 95% seen once. This CDR3 region has 17 residues. Germline CDR1 MNHEY, CDR2 SMNVEV (reference sequence). J was trimmed by 7 bases and V by 4 bases; bases with no gene match: 10.

Sequenced sample: CD8+ T cells from PBMCs. This receptor was obtained from a human donor in good health. The gene calls are TRBV27 and TRBJ2-1, with 13 bases that match TRBD2. As DNA, the CDR3 is TGTGCCAGCAGTTCAACCTTACTAGCGGGAGGGGTTAATGAGCAGTTCTTC. Translated: CASSSTLLAGGVNEQFF.